Each of the 5 T cell receptor beta chains below was sequenced from the same sample in a study of STAT5B mutations in CD4+ large granular lymphocyte leukemia. The table came from immunoSEQ multiplex PCR; TCRdb's copy has only in-frame clones and leaves some out. In the table there are around 30,000 clones, 65% to 80% of which are singletons. Sequenced input: CD4+ T cells from blood buffy coats. These receptors were collected from a human donor in good health.

The V and J genes are TRBV28 and TRBJ1-5, with 7 bases that match TRBD1. Germline V gene data show CDR1 as MDHEN and CDR2 as SYDVKM. The CDR3 has 13 amino acids. V lost 6 bases to trimming and J lost 2 bases; unmatched junction nucleotides: 1. The DNA for the CDR3 is TGTGCCAGCAGAGACAGGGGCAATCAGCCCCAGCATTTT. It encodes CASRDRGNQPQHF.

This clone has only a few counts. This chain joins TRBV28 and TRBJ2-5; D is perhaps TRBD2 (5 bases). There are 13 residues in the CDR3. V shed 6 bases and J shed 5 bases, with 13 bases lying between them. CDR1 is MDHEN, CDR2 SYDVKM, per germline. CDR3 in amino acids: CASRFYEGETQYF. CDR3 sequence (DNA): TGTGCCAGCAGGTTTTACGAGGGTGAGACCCAGTACTTC.

The chain is built from TRBV10-3 and TRBJ2-3, with 10 bases matching TRBD2. After removal of 4 bases from V and 4 bases from J, the junction contained 11 bases not matched to a gene. This CDR3 is built from 17 residues. Germline CDR1 reads ENHRY; CDR2 reads SYGVKD. Written as DNA, the CDR3 is TGTGCCATCAGTGGTTCGGCTAGCGGGAGATCCGCAGATACGCAGTATTTT. It translates to CAISGSASGRSADTQYF.

This clone was recorded only once. V is TRBV21-1 and J is TRBJ2-5; TRBD2, the table's D call, lacks a check against the DNA. TRBV21-1 is flagged as a pseudogene. This CDR3 has 16 residues. CDR3 DNA: TGTGCCAGCAGCGGACGGACTAGCGGGCCTCAAGAGACCCAGTACTTC. Its protein is CASSGRTSGPQETQYF.

The chain is built from TRBV5-1 and TRBJ1-2; 11 positions match TRBD1. CDR1 and CDR2 (germline): SGHRS, YFSETQ. Trimming at V came to 4 bases and at J to 7 bases, leaving 6 bases not matched to a gene. There are 14 residues in the CDR3. In nucleotides, the CDR3 is TGCGCCAGCAGCCTATCCGGGACAGGGGGTGGCTACACCTTC. It is translated as CASSLSGTGGGYTF.